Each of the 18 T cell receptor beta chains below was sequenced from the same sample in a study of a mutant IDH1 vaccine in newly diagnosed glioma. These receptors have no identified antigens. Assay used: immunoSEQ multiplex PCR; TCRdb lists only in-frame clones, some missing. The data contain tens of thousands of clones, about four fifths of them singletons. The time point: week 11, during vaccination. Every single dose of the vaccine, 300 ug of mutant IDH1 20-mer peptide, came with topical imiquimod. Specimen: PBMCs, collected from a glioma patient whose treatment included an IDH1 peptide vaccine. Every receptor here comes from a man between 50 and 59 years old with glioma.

The CDR3 nucleotides read TGTGCCTGGAGTTCCGGCCCCGCAGGAGCCAATTCACCCCTCCACTTT. Residues: CAWSSGPAGANSPLHF. The V call is TRBV30, the J call TRBJ1-6; D not resolved. This CDR3 spans 16 amino acids. Germline values: CDR1 GTSNPN, CDR2 SVGIG (reference sequence). Trimming pared 2 bases from V and 7 bases from J, leaving 18 bases between.

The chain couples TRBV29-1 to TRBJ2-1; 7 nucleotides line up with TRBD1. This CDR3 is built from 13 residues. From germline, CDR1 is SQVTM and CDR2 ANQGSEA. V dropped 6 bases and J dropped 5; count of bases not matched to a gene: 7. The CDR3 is CSVWGQYHNEQFF. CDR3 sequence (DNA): TGCAGCGTGTGGGGACAGTATCACAATGAGCAGTTCTTC.

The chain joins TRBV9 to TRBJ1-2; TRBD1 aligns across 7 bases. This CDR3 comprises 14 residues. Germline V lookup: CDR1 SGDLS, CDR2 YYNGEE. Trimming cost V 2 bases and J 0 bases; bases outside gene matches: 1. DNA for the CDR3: TGTGCCAGCAGCGTGGGACAGTCTAACTATGGCTACACCTTC. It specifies CASSVGQSNYGYTF.

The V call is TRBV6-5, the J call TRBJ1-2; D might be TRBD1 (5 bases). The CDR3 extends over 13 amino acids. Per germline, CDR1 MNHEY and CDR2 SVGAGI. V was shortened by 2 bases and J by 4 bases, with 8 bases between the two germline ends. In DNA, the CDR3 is TGTGCCAGCAGTTACGGGGGGATCTATGGCTACACCTTC. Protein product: CASSYGGIYGYTF.

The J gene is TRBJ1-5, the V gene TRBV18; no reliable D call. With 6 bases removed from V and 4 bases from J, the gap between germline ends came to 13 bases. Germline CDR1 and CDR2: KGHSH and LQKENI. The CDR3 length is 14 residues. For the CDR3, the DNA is TGTGCCAGCTCCGCGGAGACGGGGAATCAGCCCCAGCATTTT. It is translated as CASSAETGNQPQHF.

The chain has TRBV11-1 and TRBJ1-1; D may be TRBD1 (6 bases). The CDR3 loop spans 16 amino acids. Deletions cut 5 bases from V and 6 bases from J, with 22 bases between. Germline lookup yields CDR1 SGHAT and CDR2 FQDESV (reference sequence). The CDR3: CASSDTGVGRGAEAFF. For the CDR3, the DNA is TGTGCCAGCAGCGATACTGGGGTCGGCAGGGGTGCTGAAGCTTTCTTT.

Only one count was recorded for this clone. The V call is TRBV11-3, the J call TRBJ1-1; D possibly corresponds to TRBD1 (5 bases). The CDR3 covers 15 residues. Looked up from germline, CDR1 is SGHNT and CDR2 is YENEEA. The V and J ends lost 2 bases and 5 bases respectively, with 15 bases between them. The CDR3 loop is CASSLRYQGETEAFF. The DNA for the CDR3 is TGTGCCAGCAGCTTAAGGTATCAGGGAGAGACTGAAGCTTTCTTT.

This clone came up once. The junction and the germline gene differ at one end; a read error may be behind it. This chain's CDR3 is CSVAAATYEQCF. DNA for the CDR3: TGCAGCGTTGCAGCGGCCACCTACGAGCAGTGCTTC. The rearrangement uses TRBV29-1 and TRBJ2-7, with a possible D match to TRBD2 (5 bases). CDR1 and CDR2 (germline): SQVTM, ANQGSEA. The CDR3 totals 12 residues.

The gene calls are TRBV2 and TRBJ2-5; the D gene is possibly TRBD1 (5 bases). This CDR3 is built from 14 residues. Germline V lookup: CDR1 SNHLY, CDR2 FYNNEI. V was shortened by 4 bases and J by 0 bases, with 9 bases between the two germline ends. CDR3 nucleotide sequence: TGTGCCAGCAGTGGGACAAATTACCAAGAGACCCAGTACTTC. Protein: CASSGTNYQETQYF.

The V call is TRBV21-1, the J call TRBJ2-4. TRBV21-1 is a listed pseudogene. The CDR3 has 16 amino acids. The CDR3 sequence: CARSDGPPLAKNIQYF. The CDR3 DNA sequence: TGTGCCAGAAGCGACGGACCCCCTTTAGCCAAAAACATTCAGTACTTC.

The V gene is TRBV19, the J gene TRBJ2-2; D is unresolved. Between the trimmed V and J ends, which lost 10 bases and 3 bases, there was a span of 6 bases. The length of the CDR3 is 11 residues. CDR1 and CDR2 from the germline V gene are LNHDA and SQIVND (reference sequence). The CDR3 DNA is TGTGCCACCGAAGACACCGGGGAGCTGTTTTTT. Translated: CATEDTGELFF.

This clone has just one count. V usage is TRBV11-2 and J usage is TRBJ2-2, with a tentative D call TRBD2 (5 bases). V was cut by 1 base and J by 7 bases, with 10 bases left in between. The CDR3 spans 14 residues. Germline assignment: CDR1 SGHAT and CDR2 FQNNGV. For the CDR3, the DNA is TGTGCCAGCAGCTTAGCCCTAGCACGCGGGGAGCTGTTTTTT. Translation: CASSLALARGELFF.

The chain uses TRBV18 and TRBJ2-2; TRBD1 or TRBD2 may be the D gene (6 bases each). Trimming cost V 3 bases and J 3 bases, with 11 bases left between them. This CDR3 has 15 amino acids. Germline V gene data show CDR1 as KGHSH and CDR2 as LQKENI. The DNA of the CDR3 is TGTGCCAGCTCACCGGGGGGCACGGACACCGGGGAGCTGTTTTTT. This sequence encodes CASSPGGTDTGELFF.

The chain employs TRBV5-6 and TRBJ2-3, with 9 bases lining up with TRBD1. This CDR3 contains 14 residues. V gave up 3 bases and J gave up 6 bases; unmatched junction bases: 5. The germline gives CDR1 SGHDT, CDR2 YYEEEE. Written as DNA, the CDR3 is TGTGCCAGCAGCTCGTCCGGGACAGGGGATACGCAGTATTTT. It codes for CASSSSGTGDTQYF.

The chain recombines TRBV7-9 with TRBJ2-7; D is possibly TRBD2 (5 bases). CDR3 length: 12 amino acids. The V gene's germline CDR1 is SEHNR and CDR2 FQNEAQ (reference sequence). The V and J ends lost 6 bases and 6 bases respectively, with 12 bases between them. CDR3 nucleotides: TGTGCCAGCAGTCCCGAGGGATCCGAGCAGTACTTC. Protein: CASSPEGSEQYF.

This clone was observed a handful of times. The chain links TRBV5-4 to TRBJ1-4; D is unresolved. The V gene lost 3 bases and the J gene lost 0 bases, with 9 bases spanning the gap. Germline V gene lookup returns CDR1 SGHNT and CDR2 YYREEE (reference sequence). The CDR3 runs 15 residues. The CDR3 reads CASSSRAATNEKLFF. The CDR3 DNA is TGTGCCAGCAGCTCCCGGGCTGCAACTAATGAAAAACTGTTTTTT. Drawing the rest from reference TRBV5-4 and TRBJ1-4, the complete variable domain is ETGVTQSPTHLIKTRGQQVTLRCSSQSGHNTVSWYQQALGQGPQFIFQYYREEENGRGNFPPRFSGLQFPNYSSELNVNALELDDSALYLCASSSRAATNEKLFFGSGTQLSVL.

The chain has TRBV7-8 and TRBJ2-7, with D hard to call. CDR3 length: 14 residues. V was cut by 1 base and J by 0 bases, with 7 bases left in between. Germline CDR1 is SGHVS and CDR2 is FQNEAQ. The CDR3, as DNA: TGTGCCAGCAGCTTAGTGGGGTCCTCCTACGAGCAGTACTTC. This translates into CASSLVGSSYEQYF.

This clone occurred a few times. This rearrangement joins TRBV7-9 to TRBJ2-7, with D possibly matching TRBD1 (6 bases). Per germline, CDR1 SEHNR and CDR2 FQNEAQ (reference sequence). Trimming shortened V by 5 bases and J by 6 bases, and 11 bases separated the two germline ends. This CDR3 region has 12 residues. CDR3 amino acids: CASSVDRSEQYF. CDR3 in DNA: TGTGCCAGCAGCGTTGACAGGTCCGAGCAGTACTTC.